This T cell receptor beta chain was sequenced in a study of CD8+ T cells in alopecia areata (dated by TCRdb to 2016 to 2018). About the investigation overall: Treated patients were enrolled in an open-label pilot trial of oral tofacitinib, 5 to 10 mg twice daily, for moderate-to-severe alopecia areata. Patients received tofacitinib for 6 to 18 months and were then followed off drug for 6 months to check for delayed response and recurrence. In treated patients, disease severity was measured using the SALT score, which gives the percentage of scalp surface area affected. The study used high-throughput TCRbeta sequencing to examine T cell clonal expansion in alopecia areata, in both the C3H/HeJ mouse model and human patients. Scalp tissue and sorted CD4+ and CD8+ peripheral blood T cells from patchy and totalis/universalis alopecia areata patients and from healthy controls were covered by human TCRbeta sequencing. Biopsies were taken from tofacitinib-treated patients at baseline and at 4 and 24 weeks of treatment, and a later scalp biopsy was taken in several of the tofacitinib-treated patients. Scalp clonality was compared among normal scalp (n=4), patchy alopecia areata scalp (n=8), and alopecia totalis/universalis scalp (n=8). RNA was obtained with the PAXgene miRNA kit for fixed scalp, the miRNeasy kit for PBMCs, and the RNeasy kit for mouse skin. TCRbeta CDR3 regions were amplified by immunoSEQ multiplex PCR with 35 Vbeta forward and 13 Jbeta reverse primers. Results the study describes overall, beyond this receptor: Tofacitinib significantly decreased scalp clonality and the number of expanded CD8+ clones among the top 100 scalp clones. Because the treated cohort was small and had just a single nonresponder, larger studies are needed to establish links between baseline CD8+ expansion and response. Many expanded lesional clones were found to persist in scalp and blood during tofacitinib treatment, and relapse after treatment cessation may be partly explained by this persistence. Resident alphabeta T cells in normal human skin are also sequenced, complicating scalp TCR repertoire analysis, unlike mouse skin dominated by gammadelta T cells. Shared TCR sequences between patients were less evident than in mice, which may be partly attributable to HLA diversity in the patient population. Lesional scalp, especially in alopecia totalis/universalis, showed higher clonality and more expanded CD8+ clones than normal scalp, suggesting antigenic drive.

This clone was seen a handful of times. The clone's antigen remains unknown. Base-call qualities are not available, and no considerably larger clone is one nucleotide away. Reading the label with the study, this specimen's time point is: less than five weeks on oral tofacitinib. What this sample's treatment or condition label stands for: oral pan-JAK inhibitor, 5-10 mg twice daily. Peripheral blood and lesional scalp punch biopsies were obtained from patients with alopecia areata. After PBMCs were isolated by density centrifugation and stained for CD3, CD4 and CD8, a FACSAria was used to sort CD4+ and CD8+ T cells. CDR1 and CDR2 are drawn from the germline V gene: MGHRA, YSYEKL. Taken from cysteine to phenylalanine, the CDR3 has 18 residues. The DNA shown is the 54-base CDR3, in frame from base 1. Trimming accounts for 2 bases at V and 5 bases at J, while the number of junction bases matched to no gene is 9.

Library prep was done by the immunoSEQ multiplex PCR assay. To provide template for TCR sequencing, every sample had RNA extracted and reverse transcribed into cDNA. First-strand cDNA was synthesized using SuperScript III with a 2:1 mix of oligo-dT and random hexamers. A synthetic immune receptor repertoire was used to assess amplification bias, and residual bias was removed computationally. The study's own analysis went as follows. Raw reads were preprocessed to remove errors, and CDR3 was defined according to IMGT conventions as the region from the conserved cysteine to phenylalanine. To get clonality, Shannon entropy was normalized by log2 of the number of productive unique TCRs and the result was subtracted from 1. CD4 or CD8 identity of scalp clones was inferred by cross-referencing scalp TCRbeta sequences with sorted blood CD4 and CD8 repertoires. Sourced from immuneACCESS, this table was stored by TCRdb with only in-frame sequences that have V and J called. A share of the clones is absent; for the studies checked, an unresolved V gene accounts for under half, and the remainder has no known explanation. That table is the source of V, J and clone size, and D and trimming were worked out from the DNA. This sample holds over 100,000 clones; 53% were observed only once. Approximately 0.5% of the sample rests with the top ten.

The sample here was CD4+ T cells sorted from blood, taken at week 4, from a patient treated with tofacitinib. The TCR was taken from a human donor with alopecia areata. The rearrangement joined TRBV4-1 to TRBJ2-1; TRBD2 agrees with 13 junctional bases. The sequence in DNA is TGCGCCAGCAGCCAACCCCAACTAGCGGGAGGGGTGCACAATGAGCAGTTCTTC. This encodes CASSQPQLAGGVHNEQFF.